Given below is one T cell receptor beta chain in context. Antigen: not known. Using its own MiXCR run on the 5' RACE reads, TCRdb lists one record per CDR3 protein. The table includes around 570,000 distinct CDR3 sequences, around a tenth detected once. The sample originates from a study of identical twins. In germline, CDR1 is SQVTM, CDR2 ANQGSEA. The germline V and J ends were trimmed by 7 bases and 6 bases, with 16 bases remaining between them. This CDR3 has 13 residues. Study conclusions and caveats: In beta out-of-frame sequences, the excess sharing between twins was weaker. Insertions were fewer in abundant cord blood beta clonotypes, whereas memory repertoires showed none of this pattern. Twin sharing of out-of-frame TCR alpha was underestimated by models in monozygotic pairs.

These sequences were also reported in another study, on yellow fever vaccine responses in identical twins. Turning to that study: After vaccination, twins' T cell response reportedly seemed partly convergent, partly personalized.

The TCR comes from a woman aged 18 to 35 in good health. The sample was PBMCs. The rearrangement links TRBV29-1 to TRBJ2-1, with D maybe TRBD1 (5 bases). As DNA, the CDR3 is TGCAGCGCAGATTACAGGATTTCCAATGAGCAGTTCTTC. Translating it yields CSADYRISNEQFF.